This T cell receptor (beta chain) was sequenced during a study of human T cells and chemical hapten exposure. This CDR3 comprises 18 residues. Germline V gene sequence: CDR1 LGHNA, CDR2 YNFKEQ. V was pared by 1 base and J by 4 bases, with 7 bases of the junction left unmatched. Via MiXCR, TCRdb re-called the RACE reads, giving one row per CDR3 protein. The sample has around 340,000 distinct CDR3 sequences, around 7% seen once. Time point meaning: patch test 1, 2 weeks after DPC sensitization. As for treatment: therapeutic diphenylcyclopropenone sensitization with weekly scalp DPC. Regarding the study as a whole: High-frequency TCRs, those above 1 in 1000, stayed the same after DPC sensitization. Correlating positively with patch test score were the PT1 expanded TCR counts.

For this clonotype: No antigen is known for it.

The chain has TRBV4-2 and TRBJ2-3; 14 bases align to TRBD2. The material was whole blood, obtained in connection with sensitization to the hapten diphenylcyclopropenone (DPC). The source of this sequence is a woman aged 18-29 years with alopecia areata. Some clones in this sample may be carry-over from other donors' samples. Here the CDR3 DNA reads TGTGCCAGCAGCCAAGCGCGGACTAGCGGGGGGCGCGCAGATACGCAGTATTTT. The encoded protein is CASSQARTSGGRADTQYF.